The TCR beta chain described here comes from a study of T cells in localized non-small cell lung cancer. Study results and limitations: T cell clonality was highest in uninvolved adjacent lung, above tumor. Detection in adjacent lung was observed for a median around 55 of the top 100 tumor clones. A single tumor region was sequenced, leaving heterogeneity possible. Patients showing higher blood T cell density tended to see longer overall survival.

About this clone itself: Its antigen is not identified.

Looked up from germline, CDR1 is SGHTA and CDR2 is FQGNSA. The V and J ends lost 0 bases and 11 bases respectively, with 16 bases between them. This CDR3 has 14 amino acids. TCRdb keeps only in-frame clones here, not all; method: immunoSEQ multiplex PCR. The profile shows just under 80,000 clones, 75% to 85% of them singletons. This clonotype was obtained from a female donor of 60 years or more with stage I lung adenocarcinoma. The sample in question was peripheral blood, obtained before any cancer treatment. V is TRBV7-2 and J is TRBJ1-1; a weak D match, TRBD1 (6 bases). The CDR3 DNA sequence: TGTGCCAGCAGCTTAGCGTTAGGGACACCGTTGGCTTTCTTT. Amino acids: CASSLALGTPLAFF.